This T cell receptor (beta chain) was captured in a study of resident and recirculating memory T cells in vitiligo. Assay: immunoSEQ multiplex PCR; the TCRdb copy retains only in-frame clones and omits some. The sample includes roughly 80,000 clones, just over 90% of them seen just once. Germline CDR1 is SEHNR and CDR2 is FQNEAQ (reference sequence). There are 15 residues in the CDR3. Between the trimmed V and J ends, which lost 7 bases and 6 bases, there was a span of 20 bases. This TCR was recovered from a male donor with vitiligo. This chain connects TRBV7-9 to TRBJ2-3, with TRBD2 as a possible D gene (5 bases). Sequenced: blood. CDR3 DNA: TGTGCCAGCACCCGGCGAGCGGTGGAAATGGATACGCAGTATTTT. It yields the protein CASTRRAVEMDTQYF. The whole variable domain, filled in from reference TRBV7-9 and TRBJ2-3, reads DTGVSQNPRHKITKRGQNVTFRCDPISEHNRLYWYRQTLGQGPEFLTYFQNEAQLEKSRLLSDRFSAERPKGSFSTLEIQRTEQGDSAMYLCASTRRAVEMDTQYFGPGTRLTVL.